One and the same sample provided the 13 T cell receptor beta chains below, sequenced in a study of T cell responses to AZD1222 COVID-19 vaccine. The protocol was immunoSEQ multiplex PCR, while the TCRdb copy is restricted to in-frame clones and leaves out a portion. The sample has some 160,000 clones, around 93% seen once. The specimen comprised peripheral blood, sampled on day 0 of AZD1222 vaccination. The receptors were sampled from an adult in good health.

The V call is TRBV7-9, the J call TRBJ2-7; perhaps TRBD2 as D (6 bases). Per the germline V gene, CDR1 is SEHNR and CDR2 is FQNEAQ (reference sequence). The CDR3 length is 13 residues. The chain's CDR3 is CASGGFRSYEQYF. The CDR3 DNA sequence: TGTGCAAGTGGAGGGTTTAGGTCCTACGAGCAGTACTTC.

The chain is built from TRBV10-3 and TRBJ2-1; D remains ambiguous. Trimming pared 4 bases from V and 5 bases from J, leaving 12 bases between. This CDR3 spans 14 amino acids. Germline V gene lookup returns CDR1 ENHRY and CDR2 SYGVKD. The CDR3 bases are TGTGCCATCAGTGTTTCAGCGCAAGACAATGAGCAGTTCTTC. Amino acids: CAISVSAQDNEQFF.

The chain recombines TRBV3-1 (or the pseudogene TRBV3-2) with TRBJ2-2, with no clear D. The CDR3 sequence is 13 residues long. CDR1 LGHDT and CDR2 YNNKEL come from the germline V gene (reference sequence). Trimming pared 5 bases from V and 0 bases from J, leaving 4 bases between. The CDR3: CASSGANTGELFF. For the CDR3, the DNA is TGTGCCAGCAGCGGGGCGAACACCGGGGAGCTGTTTTTT.

The chain joins TRBV6-2 or TRBV6-3 to TRBJ2-3, with TRBD2 matching 13 bases. The CDR3 consists of 16 residues. CDR1 MNHEY and CDR2 SVGEGT come from the germline V gene. V lost 4 bases to trimming and J lost 7 bases; unmatched junction nucleotides: 8. In nucleotides, the CDR3 is TGTGCCAGCAGTTCCCGGACTAGCGGGAGTGAAAATACGCAGTATTTT. Translated, it gives CASSSRTSGSENTQYF.

V is TRBV6-5 and J is TRBJ1-3; D is perhaps TRBD1 (5 bases). The CDR3 has 15 residues. The germline CDR1 and CDR2 sequences are MNHEY and SVGAGI. V lost 2 bases and J lost 4, with 12 bases in between. The CDR3 DNA reads as TGTGCCAGCAGTTACGGGGCGGTGGAAGGAAACACCATATATTTT. This codes for CASSYGAVEGNTIYF.

This chain connects TRBV4-1 to TRBJ2-7; D might be TRBD1 (5 bases). The CDR3 has 14 amino acids. V was shortened by 3 bases and J by 7 bases, with 16 bases between the two germline ends. CDR1 is MGHRA, CDR2 YSYEKL, per germline. For the CDR3, the DNA is TGCGCCAGCAGCCAGGGTATTCAGGGAAAGGAGCAGTACTTC. Its protein is CASSQGIQGKEQYF.

The V call is TRBV11-3, the J call TRBJ1-2; D is perhaps TRBD1 (6 bases). Germline CDR1 is SGHNT and CDR2 is YENEEA. V lost 1 base, J lost 5 bases, and 14 bases lay in between. This CDR3 is built from 15 residues. The CDR3 protein is CASSLGGPGLYGYTF. The CDR3 DNA reads TGTGCCAGCAGCTTAGGGGGGCCCGGCTTGTATGGCTACACCTTC.

The chain carries TRBV19 and TRBJ2-1; 12 nucleotides align to TRBD2. Looked up from germline, CDR1 is LNHDA and CDR2 is SQIVND (reference sequence). This CDR3 is built from 16 residues. V shed 3 bases, J shed 8 bases, and the junction held 8 bases outside the gene matches. CDR3 loop: CASSIRASGRADEQFF. The CDR3, as DNA: TGTGCCAGTAGTATTAGGGCTAGCGGGAGGGCCGATGAGCAGTTCTTC.

The rearrangement uses TRBV2 and TRBJ2-1, with 8 bases lining up with TRBD2. Germline lookup yields CDR1 SNHLY and CDR2 FYNNEI. Trimming cost V 4 bases and J 2 bases; bases outside gene matches: 10. The length of the CDR3 is 17 residues. For the CDR3, the DNA is TGTGCCAGCAGTGCACGCACAACTAGCGGCCCCTACAATGAGCAGTTCTTC. Its translation is CASSARTTSGPYNEQFF.

V usage is TRBV18 and J usage is TRBJ1-3; the D gene is possibly TRBD1 (5 bases). Germline CDR1 reads KGHSH; CDR2 reads LQKENI. V was shortened by 2 bases and J by 4 bases, with 9 bases between the two germline ends. CDR3 length equals 14 residues. CDR3 DNA: TGTGCCAGCTCACCAAAAGGGGACGGAAACACCATATATTTT. It codes for CASSPKGDGNTIYF.

This chain links TRBV2 with TRBJ1-1; a weak D match, TRBD1 (5 bases). This CDR3 comprises 13 residues. Looked up from germline, CDR1 is SNHLY and CDR2 is FYNNEI. Trimming removed 6 bases at V and 5 bases at J, with 13 bases between. CDR3 region: CASRRSEGTEAFF. The CDR3 DNA sequence: TGTGCCAGCAGACGCTCAGAGGGGACTGAAGCTTTCTTT.

The rearrangement joins TRBV28 to TRBJ1-2, with D uncertain. Per germline, CDR1 MDHEN and CDR2 SYDVKM. The CDR3 is 15 amino acids. Trimming removed 2 bases from V and 7 bases from J, with 17 bases in between. In DNA, the CDR3 is TGTGCCAGCAGTTTACAGACTGGGAAGTTTAGTGGCTACACCTTC. As protein: CASSLQTGKFSGYTF.

To note about this clone: The identical CDR3 is also encoded by other nucleotide sequences in the sample. The chain employs TRBV6-5 and TRBJ2-3; D is unresolved. The ends were cut back, 6 bases at V and 4 bases at J, with 5 bases in the middle. Germline CDR1 is MNHEY and CDR2 is SVGAGI. The CDR3 is made up of 11 amino acids. The DNA for the CDR3 is TGTGCCAGCAGGTTGGCAGATACGCAGTATTTT. Translating gives CASRLADTQYF.